The clone carrying this T cell receptor (beta chain) occurred a few times. The target antigen is unknown. This CDR3 comprises 14 residues. Germline-derived CDR1 and CDR2 are MNHEY and SMNVEV (reference sequence). V was trimmed by 2 bases and J by 2 bases, leaving 8 bases between them. These data are taken from a study of cytotoxic CD8 clonotypes in ibrutinib-treated CLL. Study in general: Within the patient group, 11 were relapsed/refractory and approximately 16 treatment-naive, and around 17 were IGHV unmutated. Responses: roughly 25 partial, 2 complete; after median around 64 months, about 15 stayed remitted, some 12 progressed.

The assay was immunoSEQ multiplex PCR, and TCRdb's table has in-frame clones only and misses some. The sample contains about 130,000 clones, approximately 80% of which appear only once. Findings and limits, study-wide: The clonality rise at ibrutinib response reflected private clonotype expansion.

This specimen was PBMCs, taken after 24 months of ibrutinib treatment. This clonotype was sampled from a human donor with chronic lymphocytic leukemia. The chain has TRBV27 and TRBJ2-3; D is ambiguous. The CDR3 sequence: CASSLTPDTDTQYF. The CDR3 DNA sequence: TGTGCCAGCAGTTTAACCCCGGACACAGATACGCAGTATTTT.